These T cell receptor beta chains were read from a single sample in a study of blood T cell repertoires in COVID-19. Measured with immunoSEQ multiplex PCR; TCRdb has only the in-frame clones, and not every one. This table has roughly 240,000 clones, around nine tenths appearing once. The sample consisted of peripheral blood. The receptors here all came from a woman aged 55-70 years who had recovered from COVID-19. Both conserved end residues are part of each CDR3. Fields, in order: CDR3 protein, CDR3 DNA, V gene, clone size, D gene, J gene. The D gene is left open where the match is weak. Size is stated for part of the rows, as once, few or many counts, or as a class when the clone is expanded.

CDR3aa: CASKSGRVYEQYF
CDR3nt: TGTGCCAGTAAAAGCGGCAGAGTTTACGAGCAGTACTTC
v_gene: TRBV6-5
abundance: NA
d_gene: NA
j_gene: TRBJ2-7

CDR3aa: CATGTSVYEKLFF
CDR3nt: TGTGCCACCGGGACAAGTGTTTATGAAAAACTGTTTTTT
v_gene: TRBV6-5
abundance: NA
d_gene: NA
j_gene: TRBJ1-4

CDR3aa: CASGGTGGTQETQYF
CDR3nt: TGTGCCAGCGGCGGGACAGGGGGAACCCAAGAGACCCAGTACTTC
v_gene: TRBV2
abundance: once
d_gene: TRBD1
j_gene: TRBJ2-5

CDR3aa: CASSQRETGMNTEAFF
CDR3nt: TGTGCCAGCAGCCAGAGGGAGACAGGGATGAACACTGAAGCTTTCTTT
v_gene: TRBV4-2
abundance: NA
d_gene: TRBD1
j_gene: TRBJ1-1

CDR3aa: CASSPRGLGTGELFF
CDR3nt: TGTGCCAGCAGCCCGCGGGGGTTGGGGACCGGGGAGCTGTTTTTT
v_gene: TRBV4-2
abundance: NA
d_gene: TRBD2
j_gene: TRBJ2-2

CDR3aa: CASRGRGHYNEQFF
CDR3nt: TGTGCCAGCAGAGGGAGGGGACACTACAATGAGCAGTTCTTC
v_gene: TRBV28
abundance: NA
d_gene: NA
j_gene: TRBJ2-1

CDR3aa: CAISGGSGNTIYF
CDR3nt: TGTGCCATCAGTGGGGGCAGTGGAAACACCATATATTTT
v_gene: TRBV10-3
abundance: few
d_gene: NA
j_gene: TRBJ1-3

CDR3aa: CASSSQGFYNSPLHF
CDR3nt: TGTGCCAGCAGCTCGCAGGGTTTCTATAATTCACCCCTCCACTTT
v_gene: TRBV11-2
abundance: few
d_gene: NA
j_gene: TRBJ1-6

CDR3aa: CASSLAGDRGQPQHF
CDR3nt: TGTGCCAGCAGCCTCGCGGGGGATCGGGGTCAGCCCCAGCATTTT
v_gene: TRBV9
abundance: NA
d_gene: NA
j_gene: TRBJ1-5

CDR3aa: CASSDGTVNTEAFF
CDR3nt: TGCGCCAGCAGTGATGGGACAGTTAACACTGAAGCTTTCTTT
v_gene: TRBV10-2
abundance: few
d_gene: TRBD1
j_gene: TRBJ1-1

CDR3aa: CASSSGTRNTGELFF
CDR3nt: TGTGCCAGCAGCTCCGGGACTCGGAACACCGGGGAGCTGTTTTTT
v_gene: TRBV3-1/TRBV3-2
abundance: NA
d_gene: NA
j_gene: TRBJ2-2

CDR3aa: CASSLGGPYEQYF
CDR3nt: TGTGCCAGCAGCTTAGGGGGGCCCTACGAGCAGTACTTC
v_gene: TRBV7-9
abundance: NA
d_gene: NA
j_gene: TRBJ2-7

CDR3aa: CASSYPYLQGGTEAFF
CDR3nt: TGTGCCAGCAGTTACCCCTACCTCCAGGGAGGCACTGAAGCTTTCTTT
v_gene: TRBV6-2/TRBV6-3
abundance: NA
d_gene: NA
j_gene: TRBJ1-1

CDR3aa: CASGAPGYNEQFF
CDR3nt: TGTGCCAGCGGGGCACCCGGCTACAATGAGCAGTTCTTC
v_gene: TRBV6-4
abundance: NA
d_gene: NA
j_gene: TRBJ2-1

CDR3aa: CASSLRGQSNSPLHF
CDR3nt: TGTGCCAGCAGCTTAAGGGGACAGTCTAATTCACCCCTCCACTTT
v_gene: TRBV7-2
abundance: NA
d_gene: TRBD1
j_gene: TRBJ1-6

CDR3aa: CASSQVPEGGETQYF
CDR3nt: TGTGCCAGCAGCCAAGTTCCTGAGGGGGGGGAGACCCAGTACTTC
v_gene: TRBV3-1/TRBV3-2
abundance: NA
d_gene: NA
j_gene: TRBJ2-5

CDR3aa: CASSQDPGSEQYF
CDR3nt: TGTGCCAGCAGCCAAGATCCGGGAAGCGAGCAGTACTTC
v_gene: TRBV3-1/TRBV3-2
abundance: NA
d_gene: NA
j_gene: TRBJ2-7

CDR3aa: CASSRAPRGNTIYF
CDR3nt: TGTGCCAGTAGTAGGGCACCTCGAGGAAACACCATATATTTT
v_gene: TRBV19
abundance: NA
d_gene: NA
j_gene: TRBJ1-3

CDR3aa: CASSVTQGSHEQYF
CDR3nt: TGCGCCAGCAGCGTGACACAGGGGAGCCACGAGCAGTACTTC
v_gene: TRBV4-1
abundance: NA
d_gene: TRBD1
j_gene: TRBJ2-7

CDR3aa: CASSRQGAFTEAFF
CDR3nt: TGTGCCAGCAGTCGACAGGGGGCGTTCACTGAAGCTTTCTTT
v_gene: TRBV27
abundance: NA
d_gene: TRBD1
j_gene: TRBJ1-1

CDR3aa: CASSRHTAENNEQFF
CDR3nt: TGTGCCAGCAGTCGACATACGGCAGAGAACAATGAGCAGTTCTTC
v_gene: TRBV6-5
abundance: NA
d_gene: NA
j_gene: TRBJ2-1

CDR3aa: CASSPGTGRERGYTF
CDR3nt: TGTGCCAGCAGCCCCGGGACAGGCAGAGAACGCGGCTACACCTTC
v_gene: TRBV5-4
abundance: NA
d_gene: TRBD1
j_gene: TRBJ1-2

CDR3aa: CASSLSPLSTDTQYF
CDR3nt: TGTGCCAGCAGCTTGTCCCCCCTCAGCACAGATACGCAGTATTTT
v_gene: TRBV5-4
abundance: NA
d_gene: NA
j_gene: TRBJ2-3

CDR3aa: CASSQDSGGAADTQYF
CDR3nt: TGTGCCAGCAGCCAAGATAGCGGGGGGGCCGCAGATACGCAGTATTTT
v_gene: TRBV3-1/TRBV3-2
abundance: NA
d_gene: TRBD2
j_gene: TRBJ2-3

CDR3aa: CASSPNRLRTGSYEQYF
CDR3nt: TGTGCCAGCAGCCCGAACCGCCTCAGGACAGGCTCCTACGAGCAGTACTTC
v_gene: TRBV9
abundance: NA
d_gene: TRBD1
j_gene: TRBJ2-7

CDR3aa: CSARRGYEQYF
CDR3nt: TGCAGTGCTAGAAGGGGGTACGAGCAGTACTTC
v_gene: TRBV20-1
abundance: NA
d_gene: NA
j_gene: TRBJ2-7

CDR3aa: CASSRTGTGNTIYF
CDR3nt: TGTGCCAGCAGTCGGACAGGGACTGGAAACACCATATATTTT
v_gene: TRBV6-5
abundance: NA
d_gene: TRBD1
j_gene: TRBJ1-3

CDR3aa: CASSRGDQPQHF
CDR3nt: TGTGCCAGCAGCCGCGGGGATCAGCCCCAGCATTTT
v_gene: TRBV3-1/TRBV3-2
abundance: NA
d_gene: NA
j_gene: TRBJ1-5

CDR3aa: CASTWTSGGQETQYF
CDR3nt: TGTGCCAGCACCTGGACTAGCGGGGGCCAAGAGACCCAGTACTTC
v_gene: TRBV6-5
abundance: NA
d_gene: TRBD2
j_gene: TRBJ2-5

CDR3aa: CASSIGQVGTEAFF
CDR3nt: TGCGCCAGCAGCATAGGACAGGTCGGGACTGAAGCTTTCTTT
v_gene: TRBV5-1
abundance: once
d_gene: TRBD1
j_gene: TRBJ1-1

CDR3aa: CASSFGGGGSYNSPLHF
CDR3nt: TGTGCCAGCAGCTTCGGAGGGGGCGGCTCCTATAATTCACCCCTCCACTTT
v_gene: TRBV7-9
abundance: NA
d_gene: TRBD1
j_gene: TRBJ1-6

CDR3aa: CSVGDGTGTSGTPAQYF
CDR3nt: TGCAGCGTTGGGGACGGAACCGGGACTAGCGGAACCCCGGCCCAGTACTTC
v_gene: TRBV29-1
abundance: NA
d_gene: TRBD2
j_gene: TRBJ2-5

CDR3aa: CASSFAGPGNTIYF
CDR3nt: TGTGCCAGCAGTTTTGCTGGGCCCGGAAACACCATATATTTT
v_gene: TRBV28
abundance: NA
d_gene: NA
j_gene: TRBJ1-3

CDR3aa: CASSIYRSPNQPQHF
CDR3nt: TGTGCCAGTAGTATTTACAGGAGCCCCAATCAGCCCCAGCATTTT
v_gene: TRBV19
abundance: NA
d_gene: NA
j_gene: TRBJ1-5

CDR3aa: CASSFFGRNTEAFF
CDR3nt: TGTGCCAGCAGTTTCTTTGGTAGGAACACTGAAGCTTTCTTT
v_gene: TRBV27
abundance: NA
d_gene: NA
j_gene: TRBJ1-1

CDR3aa: CASKTGTGVEKLFF
CDR3nt: TGTGCCAGCAAAACCGGGACAGGGGTTGAAAAACTGTTTTTT
v_gene: TRBV28
abundance: NA
d_gene: TRBD1
j_gene: TRBJ1-4

CDR3aa: CASGTVGPGGNYGYTF
CDR3nt: TGTGCCAGTGGGACGGTAGGGCCGGGGGGAAACTATGGCTACACCTTC
v_gene: TRBV6-6
abundance: NA
d_gene: NA
j_gene: TRBJ1-2

CDR3aa: CASSSDGTGVYEQYF
CDR3nt: TGCGCCAGCAGTTCCGACGGGACAGGGGTCTACGAGCAGTACTTC
v_gene: TRBV5-1
abundance: NA
d_gene: TRBD1
j_gene: TRBJ2-7

CDR3aa: CATLGQGLSTGELFF
CDR3nt: TGTGCCACCCTGGGACAGGGATTATCCACCGGGGAGCTGTTTTTT
v_gene: TRBV24-1
abundance: NA
d_gene: TRBD1
j_gene: TRBJ2-2

CDR3aa: CASLQPFTGGGWAQYF
CDR3nt: TGTGCCAGCCTACAGCCCTTTACAGGGGGCGGTTGGGCCCAGTACTTC
v_gene: TRBV28
abundance: NA
d_gene: TRBD1
j_gene: TRBJ2-5

CDR3aa: CASSTSGGEKLFF
CDR3nt: TGTGCCAGTAGTACCAGTGGCGGGGAAAAACTGTTTTTT
v_gene: TRBV19
abundance: NA
d_gene: NA
j_gene: TRBJ1-4

CDR3aa: CASSPRGNFYNEQFF
CDR3nt: TGTGCCAGCAGCCCCAGGGGGAATTTTTACAATGAGCAGTTCTTC
v_gene: TRBV7-9
abundance: NA
d_gene: TRBD1
j_gene: TRBJ2-1

CDR3aa: CASSPGLGGLGQPQHF
CDR3nt: TGTGCCAGCTCACCTGGGTTGGGGGGACTGGGTCAGCCCCAGCATTTT
v_gene: TRBV18
abundance: NA
d_gene: NA
j_gene: TRBJ1-5

CDR3aa: CASSEPFGGYMNTEAFF
CDR3nt: TGTGCCAGCAGTGAACCCTTTGGGGGCTACATGAACACTGAAGCTTTCTTT
v_gene: TRBV2
abundance: NA
d_gene: NA
j_gene: TRBJ1-1

CDR3aa: CASSNPQNTDTQYF
CDR3nt: TGCGCCAGCAGCAACCCACAGAATACAGATACGCAGTATTTT
v_gene: TRBV5-1
abundance: NA
d_gene: NA
j_gene: TRBJ2-3

CDR3aa: CASSTRAGGITDTQYF
CDR3nt: TGTGCCAGTAGCACCCGGGCGGGGGGGATCACAGATACGCAGTATTTT
v_gene: TRBV19
abundance: once
d_gene: TRBD2
j_gene: TRBJ2-3

CDR3aa: CASKPTEGGKLFF
CDR3nt: TGTGCCAGCAAGCCTACGGAGGGAGGAAAACTGTTTTTT
v_gene: TRBV25-1
abundance: NA
d_gene: NA
j_gene: TRBJ1-4

CDR3aa: CASSSHPQGRNSPLHF
CDR3nt: TGTGCCAGCAGCTCCCACCCTCAGGGAAGAAATTCACCCCTCCACTTT
v_gene: TRBV7-9
abundance: NA
d_gene: NA
j_gene: TRBJ1-6

CDR3aa: CASSWGQGWSGNTIYF
CDR3nt: TGCGCCAGCAGCTGGGGACAGGGGTGGTCTGGAAACACCATATATTTT
v_gene: TRBV5-1
abundance: NA
d_gene: TRBD1
j_gene: TRBJ1-3

CDR3aa: CASSLGGGAYNEQFF
CDR3nt: TGTGCCAGCAGCTTGGGCGGGGGAGCTTACAATGAGCAGTTCTTC
v_gene: TRBV5-4
abundance: NA
d_gene: TRBD2
j_gene: TRBJ2-1

CDR3aa: CASSDLGQGYGYTF
CDR3nt: TGTGCCAGCAGCGACCTAGGACAGGGGTATGGCTACACCTTC
v_gene: TRBV5-6
abundance: NA
d_gene: TRBD1
j_gene: TRBJ1-2

CDR3aa: CASSLRIYGYTF
CDR3nt: TGTGCCAGCAGTTTGCGGATCTATGGCTACACCTTC
v_gene: TRBV28
abundance: NA
d_gene: NA
j_gene: TRBJ1-2

CDR3aa: CASSLGRGIDGNTIYF
CDR3nt: TGTGCCAGCAGCTTAGGCAGAGGGATCGACGGAAACACCATATATTTT
v_gene: TRBV11-2
abundance: few
d_gene: NA
j_gene: TRBJ1-3

CDR3aa: CASSHNLGGTEAFF
CDR3nt: TGTGCCAGCAGCCACAACCTGGGGGGAACTGAAGCTTTCTTT
v_gene: TRBV14
abundance: NA
d_gene: NA
j_gene: TRBJ1-1

CDR3aa: CASSRDRGNYGYTF
CDR3nt: TGCGCCAGCAGCCGGGACAGGGGGAACTATGGCTACACCTTC
v_gene: TRBV5-1
abundance: NA
d_gene: TRBD1
j_gene: TRBJ1-2

CDR3aa: CASSTRGGLFETQYF
CDR3nt: TGTGCCAGCAGCACCCGGGGGGGGCTATTTGAGACCCAGTACTTC
v_gene: TRBV6-5
abundance: NA
d_gene: TRBD2
j_gene: TRBJ2-5

CDR3aa: CASSTPPGQGRAGELFF
CDR3nt: TGTGCCAGCAGCACCCCGCCCGGACAGGGTCGGGCCGGGGAGCTGTTTTTT
v_gene: TRBV11-3
abundance: once
d_gene: TRBD1
j_gene: TRBJ2-2

CDR3aa: CATSRVGLYNEQFF
CDR3nt: TGTGCCACCAGCAGAGTGGGACTCTACAATGAGCAGTTCTTC
v_gene: TRBV15
abundance: few
d_gene: NA
j_gene: TRBJ2-1

CDR3aa: CASREQGNYYGYTF
CDR3nt: TGTGCCAGTAGGGAACAGGGGAATTACTATGGCTACACCTTC
v_gene: TRBV19
abundance: once
d_gene: TRBD1
j_gene: TRBJ1-2

CDR3aa: CASRGSGNYGYTF
CDR3nt: TGTGCCAGCAGGGGATCGGGAAACTATGGCTACACCTTC
v_gene: TRBV27
abundance: NA
d_gene: NA
j_gene: TRBJ1-2